This TCR beta chain was found in a study of shared clonotypes between healthy human individuals. Study-wide findings and caveats: Sorted-subset sequencing, rarefaction showed, was incomplete despite large depth. Among donors, the sharing of clonotypes was expected to be influenced by sequencing depth. The four-donor shared clonotypes exceeded non-shared clonotypes in generation probability, with non-shared ones scoring lower.

Concerning this clone: Its target is not known.

V was trimmed by 2 bases and J by 7 bases, leaving 17 bases between them. Germline CDR1 reads MGHRA; CDR2 reads YSYEKL. The CDR3 spans 15 residues. All participating donors were Caucasian adults from Nashville, Tennessee. Sequencing used immunoSEQ multiplex PCR; TCRdb keeps in-frame clones, though not all of them. The sample lists under 650,000 clones, almost 97% occurring once. This receptor was taken from a woman in her 30s in good health. This sequence joins TRBV4-1 and TRBJ1-2; no clear D gene. The sequenced sample consisted of naive CD4+ T cells sorted from blood. Subset of the sample: CD45RA+ positively selected. The CDR3 here is CASSQRYYYFSGYTF. Written as DNA, the CDR3 is TGCGCCAGCAGCCAAAGATACTATTATTTTAGTGGCTACACCTTC.